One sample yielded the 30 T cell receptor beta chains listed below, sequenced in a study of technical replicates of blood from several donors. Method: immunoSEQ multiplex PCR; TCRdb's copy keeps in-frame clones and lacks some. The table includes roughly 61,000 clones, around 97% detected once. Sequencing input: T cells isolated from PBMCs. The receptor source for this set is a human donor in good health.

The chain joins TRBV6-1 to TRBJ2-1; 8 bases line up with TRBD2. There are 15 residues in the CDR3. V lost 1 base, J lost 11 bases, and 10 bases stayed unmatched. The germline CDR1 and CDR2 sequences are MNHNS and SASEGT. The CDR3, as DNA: TGTGCCAGCAGTGAAGACGGGGGGGGTTCCCTCAAGCAGTTCTTC. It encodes CASSEDGGGSLKQFF.

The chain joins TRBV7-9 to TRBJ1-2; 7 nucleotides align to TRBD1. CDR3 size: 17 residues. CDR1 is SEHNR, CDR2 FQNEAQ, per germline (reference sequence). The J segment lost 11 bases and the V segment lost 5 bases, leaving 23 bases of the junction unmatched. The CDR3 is CASSPLVIGDRASRYTF. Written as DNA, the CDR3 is TGTGCCAGCAGCCCCCTGGTTATAGGTGACAGGGCTTCCCGGTACACCTTC.

Here the CDR3 reads CASSQDPRVEYNEQFF. The CDR3, as DNA: TGTGCCAGCAGCCAAGATCCCAGGGTCGAGTACAATGAGCAGTTCTTC. V is TRBV4-2 and J is TRBJ2-1; perhaps TRBD1 as D (5 bases). Between the trimmed V and J ends, which lost 0 bases and 4 bases, there was a span of 13 bases. The CDR3 has 16 amino acids. Germline assignment: CDR1 LGHNA and CDR2 YNFKEQ.

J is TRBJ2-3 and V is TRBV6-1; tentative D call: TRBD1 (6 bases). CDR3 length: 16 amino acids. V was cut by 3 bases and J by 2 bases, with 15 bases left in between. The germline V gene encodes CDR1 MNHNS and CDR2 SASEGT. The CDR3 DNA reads TGTGCCAGCAGTGAGCAGAGCAGGGGCCTCACAGATACGCAGTATTTT. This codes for CASSEQSRGLTDTQYF.

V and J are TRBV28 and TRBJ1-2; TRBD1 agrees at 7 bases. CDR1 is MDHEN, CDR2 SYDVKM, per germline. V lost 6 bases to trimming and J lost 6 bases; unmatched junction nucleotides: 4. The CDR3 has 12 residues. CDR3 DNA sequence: TGTGCCAGCAGCCAACAGGGGAATGGCTACACCTTC. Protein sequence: CASSQQGNGYTF.

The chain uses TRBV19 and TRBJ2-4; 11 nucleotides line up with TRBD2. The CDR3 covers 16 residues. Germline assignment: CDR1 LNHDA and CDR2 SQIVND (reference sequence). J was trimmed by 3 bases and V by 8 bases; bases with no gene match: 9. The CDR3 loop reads CASELAGARGKNIQYF. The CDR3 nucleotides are TGTGCCAGTGAACTAGCGGGAGCGCGTGGCAAAAACATTCAGTACTTC.

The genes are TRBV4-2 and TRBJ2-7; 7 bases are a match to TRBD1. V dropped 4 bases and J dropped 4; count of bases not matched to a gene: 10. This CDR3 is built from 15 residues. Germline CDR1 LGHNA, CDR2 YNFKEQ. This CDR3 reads CASSPPGTGVYEQYF. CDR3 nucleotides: TGTGCCAGCAGCCCCCCGGGAACAGGGGTTTACGAGCAGTACTTC.

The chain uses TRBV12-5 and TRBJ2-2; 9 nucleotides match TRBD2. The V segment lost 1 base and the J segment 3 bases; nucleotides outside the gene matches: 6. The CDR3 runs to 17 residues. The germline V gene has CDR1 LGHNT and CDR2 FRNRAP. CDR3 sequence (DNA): TGTGCTAGTGGTTTGGGGGCTAGCGGGGCGGACACCGGGGAGCTGTTTTTT. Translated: CASGLGASGADTGELFF. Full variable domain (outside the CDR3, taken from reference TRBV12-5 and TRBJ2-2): DARVTQTPRHKVTEMGQEVTMRCQPILGHNTVFWYRQTMMQGLELLAYFRNRAPLDDSGMPKDRFSAEMPDATLATLKIQPSEPRDSAVYFCASGLGASGADTGELFFGEGSRLTVL.

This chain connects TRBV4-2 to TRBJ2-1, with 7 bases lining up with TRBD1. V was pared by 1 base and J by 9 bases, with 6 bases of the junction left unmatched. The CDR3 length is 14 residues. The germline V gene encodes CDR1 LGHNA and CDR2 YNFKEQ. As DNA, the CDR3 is TGTGCCAGCAGCCAAGGAGAGGGGGCCGCTGAGCAGTTCTTC. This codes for CASSQGEGAAEQFF.

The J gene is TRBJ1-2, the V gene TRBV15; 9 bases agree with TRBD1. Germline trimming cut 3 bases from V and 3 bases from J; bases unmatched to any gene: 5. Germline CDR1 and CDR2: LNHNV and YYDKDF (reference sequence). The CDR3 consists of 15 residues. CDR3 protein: CATSRLDRGDYGYTF. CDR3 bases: TGTGCCACCAGCAGGTTGGACAGGGGCGACTATGGCTACACCTTC.

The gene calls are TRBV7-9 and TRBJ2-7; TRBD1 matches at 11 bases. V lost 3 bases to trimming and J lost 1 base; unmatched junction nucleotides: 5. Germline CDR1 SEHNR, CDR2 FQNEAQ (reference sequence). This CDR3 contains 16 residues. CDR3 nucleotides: TGTGCCAGCAGCTTCCGGACAGGGGGCGCTTCCTACGAGCAGTACTTC. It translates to CASSFRTGGASYEQYF.

CDR3 protein: CASSLVGPQGASGNTIYF. As DNA, the CDR3 is TGCGCCAGCAGCTTGGTTGGCCCGCAGGGGGCTTCTGGAAACACCATATATTTT. The chain links TRBV5-1 to TRBJ1-3; 8 bases align to TRBD1. J lost 1 base, V lost 0 bases, and 9 bases had no gene match. Germline CDR1 SGHRS, CDR2 YFSETQ. CDR3 length: 18 amino acids.

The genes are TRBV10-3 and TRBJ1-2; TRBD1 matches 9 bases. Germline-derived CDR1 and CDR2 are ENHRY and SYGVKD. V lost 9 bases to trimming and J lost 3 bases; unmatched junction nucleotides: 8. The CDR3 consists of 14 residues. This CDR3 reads CAIEPGQGDYGYTF. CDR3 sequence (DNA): TGTGCCATAGAGCCGGGACAGGGTGACTATGGCTACACCTTC.

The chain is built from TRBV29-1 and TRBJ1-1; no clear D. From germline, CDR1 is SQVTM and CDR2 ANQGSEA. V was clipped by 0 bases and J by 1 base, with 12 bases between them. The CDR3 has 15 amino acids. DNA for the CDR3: TGCAGCGTTGAAGAAGGCGTGCGGGAGAACACTGAAGCTTTCTTT. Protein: CSVEEGVRENTEAFF. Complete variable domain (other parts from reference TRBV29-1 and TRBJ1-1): SAVISQKPSRDICQRGTSLTIQCQVDSQVTMMFWYRQQPGQSLTLIATANQGSEATYESGFVIDKFPISRPNLTFSTLTVSNMSPEDSSIYLCSVEEGVRENTEAFFGQGTRLTVV.

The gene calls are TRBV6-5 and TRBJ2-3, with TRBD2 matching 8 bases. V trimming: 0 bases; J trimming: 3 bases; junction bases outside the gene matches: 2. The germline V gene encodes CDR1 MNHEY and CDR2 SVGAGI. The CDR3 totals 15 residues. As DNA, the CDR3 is TGTGCCAGCAGTTACTCCGGGACTAGAACAGATACGCAGTATTTT. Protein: CASSYSGTRTDTQYF.

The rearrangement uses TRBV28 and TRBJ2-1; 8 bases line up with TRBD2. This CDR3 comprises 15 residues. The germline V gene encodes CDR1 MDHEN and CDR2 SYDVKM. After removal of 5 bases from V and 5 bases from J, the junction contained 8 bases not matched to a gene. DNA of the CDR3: TGTGCCAGCAGTACGAAGCGGGAGACTGACAATGAGCAGTTCTTC. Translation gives CASSTKRETDNEQFF.

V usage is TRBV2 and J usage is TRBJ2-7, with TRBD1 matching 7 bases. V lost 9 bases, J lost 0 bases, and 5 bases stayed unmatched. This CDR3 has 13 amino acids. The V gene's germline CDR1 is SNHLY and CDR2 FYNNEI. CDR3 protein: CASLDRSSYEQYF. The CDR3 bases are TGTGCCAGTCTGGACAGGAGCTCCTACGAGCAGTACTTC.

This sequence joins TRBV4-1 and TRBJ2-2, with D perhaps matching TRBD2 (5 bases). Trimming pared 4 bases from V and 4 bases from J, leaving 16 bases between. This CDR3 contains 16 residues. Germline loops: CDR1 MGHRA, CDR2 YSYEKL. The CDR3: CASSLYWEFGTGELFF. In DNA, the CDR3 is TGCGCCAGCAGCCTATATTGGGAGTTTGGCACCGGGGAGCTGTTTTTT.

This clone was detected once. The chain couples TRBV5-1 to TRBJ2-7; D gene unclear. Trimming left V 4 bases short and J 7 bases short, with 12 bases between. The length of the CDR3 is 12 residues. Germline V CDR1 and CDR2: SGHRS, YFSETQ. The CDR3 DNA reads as TGCGCCAGCAGCATCGCAGGAAGAGAGCAGTACTTC. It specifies CASSIAGREQYF.

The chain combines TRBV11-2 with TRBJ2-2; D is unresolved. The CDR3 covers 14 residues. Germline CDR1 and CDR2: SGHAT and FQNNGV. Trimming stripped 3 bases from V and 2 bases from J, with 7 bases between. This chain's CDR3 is CASSFLVNTGELFF. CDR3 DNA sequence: TGTGCCAGCAGCTTCCTCGTAAACACCGGGGAGCTGTTTTTT.

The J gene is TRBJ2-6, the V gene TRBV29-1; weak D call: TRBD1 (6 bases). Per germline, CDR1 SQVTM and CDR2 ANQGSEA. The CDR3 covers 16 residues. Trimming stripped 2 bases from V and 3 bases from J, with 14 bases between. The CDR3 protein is CSVEFLDRHGANVLTF. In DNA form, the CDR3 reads TGCAGCGTTGAATTTTTGGACAGACATGGGGCCAACGTCCTGACTTTC.

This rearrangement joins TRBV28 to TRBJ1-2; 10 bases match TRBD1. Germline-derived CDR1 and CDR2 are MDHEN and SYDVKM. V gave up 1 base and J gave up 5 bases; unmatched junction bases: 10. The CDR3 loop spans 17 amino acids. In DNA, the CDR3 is TGTGCCAGCAGTTTATCTTCCGGGACAGGGGCGCGGTATGGCTACACCTTC. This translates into CASSLSSGTGARYGYTF.

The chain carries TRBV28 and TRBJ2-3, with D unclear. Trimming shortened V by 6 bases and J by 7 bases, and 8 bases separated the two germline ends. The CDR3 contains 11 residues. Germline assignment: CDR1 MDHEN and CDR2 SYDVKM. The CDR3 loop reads CASSRANTQYF. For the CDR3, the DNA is TGTGCCAGCAGCCGCGCGAATACGCAGTATTTT.

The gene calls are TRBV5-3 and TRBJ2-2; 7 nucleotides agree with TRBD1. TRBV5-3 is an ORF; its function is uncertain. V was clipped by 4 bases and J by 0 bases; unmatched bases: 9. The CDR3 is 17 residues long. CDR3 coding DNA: TGTGCCAGAAGCCCCGCTACAGGGGACGCGAACACCGGGGAGCTGTTTTTT. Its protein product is CARSPATGDANTGELFF.

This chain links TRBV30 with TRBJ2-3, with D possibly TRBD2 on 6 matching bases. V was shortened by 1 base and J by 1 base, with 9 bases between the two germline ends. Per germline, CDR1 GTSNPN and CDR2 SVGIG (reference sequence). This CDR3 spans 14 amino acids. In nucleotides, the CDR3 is TGTGCCTGGAGTGGGGGCGGGGGCACAGATACGCAGTATTTT. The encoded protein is CAWSGGGGTDTQYF.

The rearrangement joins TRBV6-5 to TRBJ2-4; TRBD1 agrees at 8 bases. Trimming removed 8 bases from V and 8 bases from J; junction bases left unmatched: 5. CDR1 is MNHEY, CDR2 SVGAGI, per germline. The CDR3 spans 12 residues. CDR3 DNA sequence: TGTGCCAGCCTGGACAGGGAGGACATTCAGTACTTC. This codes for CASLDREDIQYF.

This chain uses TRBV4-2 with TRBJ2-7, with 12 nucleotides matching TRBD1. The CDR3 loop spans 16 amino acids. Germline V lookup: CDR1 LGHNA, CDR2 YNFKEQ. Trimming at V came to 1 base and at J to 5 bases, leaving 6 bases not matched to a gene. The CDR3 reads CASSQVPGQGADEQYF. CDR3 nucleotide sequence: TGTGCCAGCAGCCAAGTTCCGGGACAGGGGGCTGACGAGCAGTACTTC.

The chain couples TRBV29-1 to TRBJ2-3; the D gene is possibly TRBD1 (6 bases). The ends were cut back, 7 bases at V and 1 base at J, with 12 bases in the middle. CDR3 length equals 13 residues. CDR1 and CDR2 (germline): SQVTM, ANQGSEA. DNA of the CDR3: TGCAGCGCCTTGACAGGAGGCACAGATACGCAGTATTTT. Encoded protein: CSALTGGTDTQYF.

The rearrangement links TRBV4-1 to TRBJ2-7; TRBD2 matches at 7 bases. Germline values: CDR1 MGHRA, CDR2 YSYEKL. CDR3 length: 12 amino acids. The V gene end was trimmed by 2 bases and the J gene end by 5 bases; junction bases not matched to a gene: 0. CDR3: CASSQSGDEQYF. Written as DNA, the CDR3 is TGCGCCAGCAGCCAAAGCGGGGACGAGCAGTACTTC.

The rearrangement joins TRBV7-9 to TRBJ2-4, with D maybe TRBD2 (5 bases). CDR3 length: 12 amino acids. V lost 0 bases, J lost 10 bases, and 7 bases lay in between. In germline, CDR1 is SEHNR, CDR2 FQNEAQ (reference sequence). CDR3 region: CASSLARDIQYF. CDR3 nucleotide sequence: TGTGCCAGCAGCTTAGCGAGGGATATTCAGTACTTC.